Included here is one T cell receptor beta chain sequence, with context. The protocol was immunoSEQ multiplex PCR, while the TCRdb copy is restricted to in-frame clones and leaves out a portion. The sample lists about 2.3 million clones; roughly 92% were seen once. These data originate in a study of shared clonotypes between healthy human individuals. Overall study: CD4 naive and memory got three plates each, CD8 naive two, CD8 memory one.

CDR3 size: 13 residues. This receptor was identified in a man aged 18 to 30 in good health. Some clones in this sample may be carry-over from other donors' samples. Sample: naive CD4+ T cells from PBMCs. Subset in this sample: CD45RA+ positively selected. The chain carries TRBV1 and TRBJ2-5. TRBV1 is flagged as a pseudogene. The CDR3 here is CTSSPYPGETQYF. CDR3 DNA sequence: TGCACCAGCAGCCCATACCCTGGAGAGACCCAGTACTTC.